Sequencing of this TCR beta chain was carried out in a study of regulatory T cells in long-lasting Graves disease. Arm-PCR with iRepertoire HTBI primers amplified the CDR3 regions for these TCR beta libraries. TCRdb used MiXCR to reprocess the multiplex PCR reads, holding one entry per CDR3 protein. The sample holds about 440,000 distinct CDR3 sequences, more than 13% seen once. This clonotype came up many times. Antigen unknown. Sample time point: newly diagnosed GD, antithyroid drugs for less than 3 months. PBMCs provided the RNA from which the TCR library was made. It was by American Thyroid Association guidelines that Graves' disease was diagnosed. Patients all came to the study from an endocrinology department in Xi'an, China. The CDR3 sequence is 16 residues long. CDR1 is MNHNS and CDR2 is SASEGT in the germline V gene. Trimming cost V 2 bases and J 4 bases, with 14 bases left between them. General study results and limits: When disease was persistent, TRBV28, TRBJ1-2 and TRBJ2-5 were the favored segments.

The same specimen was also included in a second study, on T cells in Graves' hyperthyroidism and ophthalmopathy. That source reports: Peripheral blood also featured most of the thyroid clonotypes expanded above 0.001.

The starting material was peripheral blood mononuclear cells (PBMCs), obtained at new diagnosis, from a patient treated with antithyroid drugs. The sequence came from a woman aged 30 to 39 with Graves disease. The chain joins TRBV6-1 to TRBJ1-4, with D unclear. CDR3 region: CASSEPYSTDNEKLFF. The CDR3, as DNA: TGTGCCAGCAGTGAACCGTACAGTACAGATAATGAAAAACTGTTTTTT.